The rows below give T cell receptor beta chains drawn from one sample of a study of cytomegalovirus exposure and HLA in healthy donors. The repertoire was sequenced with immunoSEQ multiplex PCR; TCRdb's copy has only in-frame clones and lacks some. The repertoire holds roughly 330,000 clones, 87% seen once, with 1.2% in the top ten. Specimen: PBMCs. The receptors come from a woman aged 25 to 39 in good health and CMV-seropositive. Each CDR3 is given with its conserved first and last residue. A D gene is named only where the DNA matches it firmly. Clone size is given for some rows only: seen once, a few or many times, or a class if the clone is expanded.

clone size	V gene	D gene	J gene	CDR3 DNA	CDR3 protein
.	TRBV6-1	.	TRBJ2-7	TGTGCCAGCAGTGAAGGGGGCCGGAACGAGCAGTACTTC	CASSEGGRNEQYF
.	TRBV5-1	TRBD1	TRBJ2-7	TGCGCCAGCAGCCAAGGGGCCGGGACAGGGTCCTACGAGCAGTACTTC	CASSQGAGTGSYEQYF
.	TRBV27	.	TRBJ2-7	TGTGCCAGCAGTTTATCCCTAGCAAGCTACGAGCAGTACTTC	CASSLSLASYEQYF
.	TRBV9	.	TRBJ2-7	TGTGCCAGCAGCGTAGCTTCCACAGGCGAGCAGTACTTC	CASSVASTGEQYF
.	TRBV2	.	TRBJ2-5	TGTGCCAGCAGTGAGGACAGACAACGGACCCAGTACTTC	CASSEDRQRTQYF
.	TRBV18	TRBD1	TRBJ1-2	TGTGCCAGCTCACTAGGGGGACAGTCTACTGGCTACACCTTC	CASSLGGQSTGYTF
.	TRBV11-2	.	TRBJ1-2	TGTGCCAGCAGCTTTATGGGCGATGGCTACACCTTC	CASSFMGDGYTF
.	TRBV27	.	TRBJ2-3	TGTGCCAGCAGTCGATTCCGGGGGGCCTTAACAGATACGCAGTATTTT	CASSRFRGALTDTQYF
.	TRBV5-1	.	TRBJ2-7	TGCGCCAGCACTGGGACAACCTACGAGCAGTACTTC	CASTGTTYEQYF
.	TRBV7-9	.	TRBJ2-2	TGTGCCAGCAGACGACAGTCATCGAACACCGGGGAGCTGTTTTTT	CASRRQSSNTGELFF
.	TRBV5-1	.	TRBJ1-1	TGCGCCAGCAGCTTGGGAGGGGCCTCGAACACTGAAGCTTTCTTT	CASSLGGASNTEAFF
.	TRBV30	.	TRBJ2-1	TGTGCCTGGCAGACAGGTAATGAGCAGTTCTTC	CAWQTGNEQFF
few	TRBV2	.	TRBJ1-5	TGTGCCAGCAGTTCCCGCGGGGACCAAAATCAGCCCCAGCATTTT	CASSSRGDQNQPQHF
once	TRBV5-1	.	TRBJ1-4	TGCGCCAGCAGCTTGTTTGGGGCGAAGGAGGAAAAACTGTTTTTT	CASSLFGAKEEKLFF
.	TRBV7-8	TRBD1	TRBJ2-7	TGTGCCAGCAGCATCCTCCCCGGGACAGGGCTTAACGAGCAGTACTTC	CASSILPGTGLNEQYF
.	TRBV7-6	.	TRBJ1-5	TGTGCCAGCAGCTTAGGAACAGGGCCGAATTATAGCAATCAGCCCCAGCATTTT	CASSLGTGPNYSNQPQHF
.	TRBV2	TRBD2	TRBJ2-7	TGTGCCAGCAGTGAAGGACTAGCGGCCACTCGGGAGCAGTACTTC	CASSEGLAATREQYF
.	TRBV5-1	TRBD2	TRBJ2-1	TGCGCCAGCAGCCCCGGACTAGCGCGTTACAATGAGCAGTTCTTC	CASSPGLARYNEQFF
.	TRBV6-1	.	TRBJ1-1	TGTGCCAGCAGTGAGTCGGGGAAAAGCCAAGAAGCTTTCTTT	CASSESGKSQEAFF
.	TRBV11-3	TRBD2	TRBJ2-1	TGTGCCAGCAGCTTAGGCCGGGCTAGCGGGAGTGGTGATGAGCAGTTCTTC	CASSLGRASGSGDEQFF
few	TRBV30	.	TRBJ2-4	TGTGCCTGGAGTGTACCGGAGGCCCTAACCCTAGCCAAAAACATTCAGTACTTC	CAWSVPEALTLAKNIQYF
.	TRBV27	TRBD1	TRBJ2-1	TGTGCCAGCAGCCAGGGACAGGACTACAATGAGCAGTTCTTC	CASSQGQDYNEQFF
.	TRBV29-1	.	TRBJ1-1	TGCAGCGGGTATCGGGACACGGAAAGTACTGAAGCTTTCTTT	CSGYRDTESTEAFF
few	TRBV7-9	TRBD1	TRBJ2-1	TGTGCCAGCAGCTCGGACAGGGGTTCCTACAATGAGCAGTTCTTC	CASSSDRGSYNEQFF
.	TRBV9	.	TRBJ1-2	TGTGCCAGCAGCGTCGACGGCTATGGCTACACCTTC	CASSVDGYGYTF
.	TRBV13	.	TRBJ2-1	TGTGCCAGCAGCTCTCTAGGGGGGCGACTCGGTAATGAGCAGTTCTTC	CASSSLGGRLGNEQFF
.	TRBV5-4	.	TRBJ1-4	TGTGCCAGCAGCGACCCCTACGAAAAACTGTTTTTT	CASSDPYEKLFF
.	TRBV18	.	TRBJ2-5	TGTGCCAGCTCAACCACTGAGGAGACCCAGTACTTC	CASSTTEETQYF
.	TRBV5-1	.	TRBJ1-4	TGCGCCAGCAGCTTGGTCCAGGGAGGTGAAAAACTGTTTTTT	CASSLVQGGEKLFF
.	TRBV14	.	TRBJ1-4	TGTGCCAGCAGCCATAGTAGGGGCACAGGCTTTTGGACTAATGAAAAACTGTTTTTT	CASSHSRGTGFWTNEKLFF
.	TRBV9	.	TRBJ2-1	TGTGCCAGCAGCGGCGATGAGCAGTTCTTC	CASSGDEQFF
once	TRBV28	.	TRBJ2-7	TGTGCCAGCAGTCCCACTCAGCCAAAGACAGGCACCTCGGCCTACGAGCAGTACTTC	CASSPTQPKTGTSAYEQYF
.	TRBV6-1	TRBD2	TRBJ2-4	TGTGCCAGCAGTGACTGGGGGAGGCGGGAGGCAAACATTCAGTACTTC	CASSDWGRREANIQYF
once	TRBV19	.	TRBJ2-3	TGTGCCAGTAGTATAGGCCGAAGAGATACGCAGTATTTT	CASSIGRRDTQYF
.	TRBV10-3	.	TRBJ2-1	TGTGCCATCAGCGGGTCCAATGAGCAGTTCTTC	CAISGSNEQFF
.	TRBV7-2	TRBD2	TRBJ2-1	TGTGCCAGCAGCCCCCGGAGTAGCGGGAATGAGCAGTTCTTC	CASSPRSSGNEQFF
few	TRBV6-1	TRBD1	TRBJ1-2	TGTGCCAGCAGTGAGACCTCGACAGGGACCGGCGGCTACACCTTC	CASSETSTGTGGYTF
.	TRBV6-5	TRBD1	TRBJ2-7	TGTGCCAGTGCAGGGGGCCTGAACTACGAGCAGTACTTC	CASAGGLNYEQYF
few	TRBV2	.	TRBJ1-5	TGTGCCAGTCGAGGGAGGCTGCAGCATTTT	CASRGRLQHF
.	TRBV27	.	TRBJ2-7	TGTGCCAGCCGAATCGCCCGACAGACCTCCTCCTACGAGCAGTACTTC	CASRIARQTSSYEQYF
.	TRBV4-3	.	TRBJ2-6	TGCGCCAGCAGCCAAGAGAGACGGGGCTCTGGGGCCAACGTCCTGACTTTC	CASSQERRGSGANVLTF
.	TRBV19	TRBD2	TRBJ2-7	TGTGCCAGTAGCTATGGACTAGCGGGAGCCCTCTACGAGCAGTACTTC	CASSYGLAGALYEQYF
.	TRBV5-1	.	TRBJ1-2	TGCGCCAGCAGCCCCGGAGGGGGGGCAGGTTATGGCTACACCTTC	CASSPGGGAGYGYTF
.	TRBV19	TRBD2	TRBJ2-5	TGTGCCAGTAGTATAGGGACTAGCGCCGAGACCCAGTACTTC	CASSIGTSAETQYF
.	TRBV18	TRBD1	TRBJ2-2	TGTGCCAGCTTCGCCCAGGGGGCAACATTCAGGGAGCTGTTTTTT	CASFAQGATFRELFF
.	TRBV29-1	.	TRBJ2-2	TGCAGCGTTGCAGGGAGGTCCGGGGAGCTGTTTTTT	CSVAGRSGELFF
.	TRBV27	TRBD1	TRBJ1-1	TGTGCCAGCAGTTATCGCAAACCTCAGGGGGACACTGAAGCTTTCTTT	CASSYRKPQGDTEAFF
.	TRBV18	TRBD2	TRBJ2-5	TGTGCCAGCTCACCAGTAGCGGGGCGGGAGACCCAGTACTTC	CASSPVAGRETQYF
few	TRBV28	.	TRBJ2-3	TGTGCCAGCAGTTTAATCCAGACTAGCACAGATACGCAGTATTTT	CASSLIQTSTDTQYF
.	TRBV7-9	.	TRBJ2-5	TGTGCCAGCAGCCCGACTCTGACAGGCCAAGAGACCCAGTACTTC	CASSPTLTGQETQYF
.	TRBV6-6	TRBD1	TRBJ2-3	TGTGCCAGCAGTTATCCGGGACAGGATTCACCCGCGCAGTATTTT	CASSYPGQDSPAQYF
.	TRBV6-1	TRBD1	TRBJ1-2	TGTGCCAGCAGTGCCAGCCCGGGACAGGGGGGTGGCTACACCTTC	CASSASPGQGGGYTF
.	TRBV7-2	.	TRBJ2-7	TGTGCCAGCAGCCCACCCTGGGACCCCTACGAGCAGTACTTC	CASSPPWDPYEQYF
.	TRBV4-3	.	TRBJ2-3	TGCGCCAGCAGCCAAGAGCCGGGACTCCTGGCGCAGTATTTT	CASSQEPGLLAQYF
.	TRBV10-1	.	TRBJ2-1	TGCGCCAGCAGTGAGTCAACAGGGACCTACAATGAGCAGTTCTTC	CASSESTGTYNEQFF
.	TRBV30	.	TRBJ1-1	TGTGCCTGGAGTCATAGTGGGTGGGACACTGAAGCTTTCTTT	CAWSHSGWDTEAFF